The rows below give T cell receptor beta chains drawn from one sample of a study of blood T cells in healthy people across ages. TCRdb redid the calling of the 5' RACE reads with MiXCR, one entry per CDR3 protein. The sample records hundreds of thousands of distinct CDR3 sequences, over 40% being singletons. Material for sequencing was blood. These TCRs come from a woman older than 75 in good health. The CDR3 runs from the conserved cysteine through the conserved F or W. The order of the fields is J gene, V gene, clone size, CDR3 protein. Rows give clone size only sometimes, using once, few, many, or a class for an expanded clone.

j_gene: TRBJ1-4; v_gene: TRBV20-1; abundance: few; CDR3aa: CSARDQTGGNEKLFF
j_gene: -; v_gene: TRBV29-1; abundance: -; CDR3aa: CSVDPGIRGSEETQYF
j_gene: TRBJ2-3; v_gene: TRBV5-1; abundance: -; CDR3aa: CASSLAQLAPADTQYF
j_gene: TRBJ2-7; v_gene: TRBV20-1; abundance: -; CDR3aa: CSAIEIRNEQYF
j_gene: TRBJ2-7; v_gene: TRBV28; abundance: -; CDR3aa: CASSPPTSGNEQYF
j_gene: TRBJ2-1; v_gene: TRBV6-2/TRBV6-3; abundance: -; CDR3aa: CASSYSPLAGGLYTEQFF
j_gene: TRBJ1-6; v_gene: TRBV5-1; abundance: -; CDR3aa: CASSLEGRSCNSPLHF
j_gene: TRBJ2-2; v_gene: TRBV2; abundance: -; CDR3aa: CASSGPGPATGELFF
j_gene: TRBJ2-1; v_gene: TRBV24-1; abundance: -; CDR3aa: CARQTVGPVPLAGVLERFF
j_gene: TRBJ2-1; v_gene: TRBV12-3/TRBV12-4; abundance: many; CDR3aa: CASIRGGYNEQFF
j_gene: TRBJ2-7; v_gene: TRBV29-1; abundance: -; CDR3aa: CSVSSGSEQYF
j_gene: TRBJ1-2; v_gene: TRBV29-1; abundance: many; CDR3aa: CTIGGGDGYTF
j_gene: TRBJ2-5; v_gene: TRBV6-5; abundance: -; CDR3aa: CASSYTQGVGETQYF
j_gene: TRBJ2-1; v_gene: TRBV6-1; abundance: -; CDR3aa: CASSLPGQVFDEQFF
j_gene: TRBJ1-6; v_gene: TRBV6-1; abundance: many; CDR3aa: CASSEEVVSSPLHF
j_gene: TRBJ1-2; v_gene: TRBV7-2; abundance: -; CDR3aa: CASSFIGAGGYTF
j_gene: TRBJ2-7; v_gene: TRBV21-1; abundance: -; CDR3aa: CASSYLRDPGYEQYF
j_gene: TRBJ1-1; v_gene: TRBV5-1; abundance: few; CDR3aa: CASNITPRQSNTEAFF
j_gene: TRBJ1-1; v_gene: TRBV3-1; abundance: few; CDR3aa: CASTPDRTVSTEAFF
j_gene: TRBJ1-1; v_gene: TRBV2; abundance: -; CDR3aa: CASSRGGSTEAFF
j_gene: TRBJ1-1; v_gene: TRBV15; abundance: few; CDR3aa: CATSRDNIEGATEAFF
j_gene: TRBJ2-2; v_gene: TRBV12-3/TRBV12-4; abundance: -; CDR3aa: CASSLRGGIGELFF
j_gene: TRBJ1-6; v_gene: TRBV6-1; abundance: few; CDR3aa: CASSPGGAYNSPLHF
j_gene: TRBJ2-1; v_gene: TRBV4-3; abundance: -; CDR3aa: CASSQVLAGLSYNEQFF
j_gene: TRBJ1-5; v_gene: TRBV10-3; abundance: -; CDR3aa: CAISAGRGGNQPQHF
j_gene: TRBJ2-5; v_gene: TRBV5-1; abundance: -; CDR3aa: CASSVGWKTQYF
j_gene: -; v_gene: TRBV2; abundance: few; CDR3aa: CASSQGNLGEQYF
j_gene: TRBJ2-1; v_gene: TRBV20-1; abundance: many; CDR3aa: CSARVSGGSSYNEQFF
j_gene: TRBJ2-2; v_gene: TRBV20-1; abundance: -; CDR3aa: CSASTPTGELFF
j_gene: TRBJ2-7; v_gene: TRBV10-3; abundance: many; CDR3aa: CAISELQATYEQYF
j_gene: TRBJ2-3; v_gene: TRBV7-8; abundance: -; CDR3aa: CASSRNGGTDTQYF
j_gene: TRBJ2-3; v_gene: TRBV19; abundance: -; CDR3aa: CASESDTQYF